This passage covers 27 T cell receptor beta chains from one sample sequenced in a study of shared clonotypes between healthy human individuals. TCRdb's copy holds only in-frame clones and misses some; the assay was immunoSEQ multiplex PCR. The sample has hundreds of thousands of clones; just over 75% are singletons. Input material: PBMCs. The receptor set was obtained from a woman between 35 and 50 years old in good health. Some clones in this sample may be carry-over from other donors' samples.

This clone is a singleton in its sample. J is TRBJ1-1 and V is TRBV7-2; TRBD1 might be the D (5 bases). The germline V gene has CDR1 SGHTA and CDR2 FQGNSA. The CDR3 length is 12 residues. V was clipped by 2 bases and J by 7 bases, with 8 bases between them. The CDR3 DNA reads TGTGCCAGCAGCTTATCGCAGGGTGAAGCTTTCTTT. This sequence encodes CASSLSQGEAFF. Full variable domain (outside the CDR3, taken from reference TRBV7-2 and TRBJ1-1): GAGVSQSPSNKVTEKGKDVELRCDPISGHTALYWYRQSLGQGLEFLIYFQGNSAPDKSGLPSDRFSAERTGGSVSTLTIQRTQQEDSAVYLCASSLSQGEAFFGQGTRLTVV.

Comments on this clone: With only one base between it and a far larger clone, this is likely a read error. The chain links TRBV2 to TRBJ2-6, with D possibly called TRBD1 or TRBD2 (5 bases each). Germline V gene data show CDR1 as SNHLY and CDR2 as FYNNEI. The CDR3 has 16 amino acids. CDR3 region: CASSELDFSGANILTF. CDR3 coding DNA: TGTGCCAGCAGTGAATTGGACTTCTCTGGGGCCAACATCCTGACTTTC.

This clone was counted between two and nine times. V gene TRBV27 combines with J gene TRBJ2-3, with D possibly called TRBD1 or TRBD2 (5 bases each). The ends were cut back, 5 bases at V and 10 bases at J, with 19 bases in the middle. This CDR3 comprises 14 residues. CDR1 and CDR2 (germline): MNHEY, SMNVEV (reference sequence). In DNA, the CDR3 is TGTGCCAGCAGTCCCCGGGGCGCCCGCTTCGCGCAGTATTTT. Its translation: CASSPRGARFAQYF.

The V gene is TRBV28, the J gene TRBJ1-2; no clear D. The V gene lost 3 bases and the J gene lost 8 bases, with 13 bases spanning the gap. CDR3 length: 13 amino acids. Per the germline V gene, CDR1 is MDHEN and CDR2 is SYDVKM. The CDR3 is CASSLGSRPGYTF. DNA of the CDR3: TGTGCCAGCAGTTTGGGGTCCCGTCCGGGCTACACCTTC.

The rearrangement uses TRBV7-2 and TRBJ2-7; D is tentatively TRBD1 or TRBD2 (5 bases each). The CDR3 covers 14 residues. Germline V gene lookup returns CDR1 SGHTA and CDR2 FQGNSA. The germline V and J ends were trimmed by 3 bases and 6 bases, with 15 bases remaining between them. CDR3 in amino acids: CASSLDGASSEQYF. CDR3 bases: TGTGCCAGCAGCTTGGACGGGGCGAGTAGCGAGCAGTACTTC.

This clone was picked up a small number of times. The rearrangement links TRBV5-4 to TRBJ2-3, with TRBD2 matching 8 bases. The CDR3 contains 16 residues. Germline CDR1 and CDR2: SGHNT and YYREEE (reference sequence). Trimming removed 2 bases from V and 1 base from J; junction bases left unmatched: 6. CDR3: CASSFQRELGTDTQYF. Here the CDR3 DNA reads TGTGCCAGCAGCTTCCAGCGGGAGTTGGGCACAGATACGCAGTATTTT.

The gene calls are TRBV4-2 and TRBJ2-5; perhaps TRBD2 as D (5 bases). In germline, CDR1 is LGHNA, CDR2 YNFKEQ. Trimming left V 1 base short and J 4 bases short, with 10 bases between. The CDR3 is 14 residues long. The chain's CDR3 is CASSQGGERETQYF. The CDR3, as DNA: TGTGCCAGCAGCCAAGGGGGAGAAAGAGAGACCCAGTACTTC.

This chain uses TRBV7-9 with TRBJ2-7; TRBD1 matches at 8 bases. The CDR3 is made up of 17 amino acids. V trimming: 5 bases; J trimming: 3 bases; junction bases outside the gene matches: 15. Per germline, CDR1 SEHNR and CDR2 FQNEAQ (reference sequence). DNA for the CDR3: TGTGCCAGCAGCCCAAACCTCAGGACAGGGATCATCTACGAGCAGTACTTC. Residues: CASSPNLRTGIIYEQYF.

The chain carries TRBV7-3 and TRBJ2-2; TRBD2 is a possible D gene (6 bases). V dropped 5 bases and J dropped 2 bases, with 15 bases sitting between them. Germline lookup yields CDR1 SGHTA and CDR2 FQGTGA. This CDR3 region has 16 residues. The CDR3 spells CASSDLGTLNTGELFF. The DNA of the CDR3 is TGTGCCAGCAGCGATTTAGGGACTCTTAACACCGGGGAGCTGTTTTTT. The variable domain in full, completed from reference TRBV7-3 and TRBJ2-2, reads GAGVSQTPSNKVTEKGKYVELRCDPISGHTALYWYRQSLGQGPEFLIYFQGTGAADDSGLPNDRFFAVRPEGSVSTLKIQRTERGDSAVYLCASSDLGTLNTGELFFGEGSRLTVL.

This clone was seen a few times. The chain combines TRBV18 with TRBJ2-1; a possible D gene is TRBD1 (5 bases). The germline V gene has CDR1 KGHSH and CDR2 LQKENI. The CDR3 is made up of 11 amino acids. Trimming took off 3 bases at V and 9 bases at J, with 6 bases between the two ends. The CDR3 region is CASSPDIEQFF. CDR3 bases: TGTGCCAGCTCACCGGACATTGAGCAGTTCTTC.

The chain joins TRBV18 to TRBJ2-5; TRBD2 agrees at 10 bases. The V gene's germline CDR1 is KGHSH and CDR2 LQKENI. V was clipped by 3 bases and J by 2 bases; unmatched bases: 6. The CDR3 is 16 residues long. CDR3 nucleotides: TGTGCCAGCTCACCGCGGTCTAGCGGGAGACAAGAGACCCAGTACTTC. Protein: CASSPRSSGRQETQYF.

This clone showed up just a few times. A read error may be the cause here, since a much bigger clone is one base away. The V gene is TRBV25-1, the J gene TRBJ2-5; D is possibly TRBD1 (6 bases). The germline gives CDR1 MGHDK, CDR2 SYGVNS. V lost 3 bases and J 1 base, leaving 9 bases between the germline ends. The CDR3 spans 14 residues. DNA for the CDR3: TGTGCCAGCAGTGATCTGGACAGCCAAGAGACCCAGTACTTC. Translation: CASSDLDSQETQYF.

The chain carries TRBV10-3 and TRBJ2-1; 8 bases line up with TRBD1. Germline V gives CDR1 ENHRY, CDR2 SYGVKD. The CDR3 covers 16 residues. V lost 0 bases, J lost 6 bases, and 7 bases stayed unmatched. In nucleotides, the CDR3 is TGTGCCATCAGTGAGTCGGGGCAGGGGGCCTCCAATGAGCAGTTCTTC. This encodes CAISESGQGASNEQFF.

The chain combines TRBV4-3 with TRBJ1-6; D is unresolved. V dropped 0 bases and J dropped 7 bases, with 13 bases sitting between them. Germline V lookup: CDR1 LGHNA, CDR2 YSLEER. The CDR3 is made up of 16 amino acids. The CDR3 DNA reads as TGCGCCAGCAGCCAAGATCCAGACCCGAGGAATTCACCCCTCCACTTT. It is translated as CASSQDPDPRNSPLHF.

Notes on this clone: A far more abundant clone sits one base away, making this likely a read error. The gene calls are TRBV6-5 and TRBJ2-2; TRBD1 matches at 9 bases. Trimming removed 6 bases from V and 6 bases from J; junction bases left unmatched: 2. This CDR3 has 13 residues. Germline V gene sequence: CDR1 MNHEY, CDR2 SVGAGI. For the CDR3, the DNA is TGTGCCAGCAGCACAGGGGGCGCCGGGGAGCTGTTTTTT. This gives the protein CASSTGGAGELFF.

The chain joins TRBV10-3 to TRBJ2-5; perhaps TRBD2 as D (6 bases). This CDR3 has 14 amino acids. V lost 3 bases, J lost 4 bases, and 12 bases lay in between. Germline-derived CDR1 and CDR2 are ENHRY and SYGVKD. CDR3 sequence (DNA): TGTGCCATCAGTGAAGGTGTGGAGGGAGAGACCCAGTACTTC. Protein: CAISEGVEGETQYF.

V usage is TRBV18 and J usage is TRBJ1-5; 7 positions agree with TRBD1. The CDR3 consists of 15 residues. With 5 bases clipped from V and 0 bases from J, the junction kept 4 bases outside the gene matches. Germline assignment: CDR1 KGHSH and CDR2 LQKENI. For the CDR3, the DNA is TGTGCCAGCTCATCCGGGACAGCTAGCAATCAGCCCCAGCATTTT. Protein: CASSSGTASNQPQHF.

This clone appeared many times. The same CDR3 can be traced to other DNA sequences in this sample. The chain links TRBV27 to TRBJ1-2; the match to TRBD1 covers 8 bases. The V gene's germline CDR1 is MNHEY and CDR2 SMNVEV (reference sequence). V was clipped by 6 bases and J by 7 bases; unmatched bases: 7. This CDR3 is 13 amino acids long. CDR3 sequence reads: CASRQGVGRGYTF. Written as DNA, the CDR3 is TGTGCCAGCAGACAGGGGGTCGGGCGTGGCTACACCTTC.

In nucleotides, the CDR3 is TGTGCCAGCAGTGTGGCGGGGGGCACTTATGGCTACACCTTC. This sequence encodes CASSVAGGTYGYTF. The J gene is TRBJ1-2, the V gene TRBV2, with D possibly matching TRBD1 (6 bases). The ends were cut back, 4 bases at V and 5 bases at J, with 14 bases in the middle. The CDR3 is made up of 14 amino acids. Germline V CDR1 and CDR2: SNHLY, FYNNEI.

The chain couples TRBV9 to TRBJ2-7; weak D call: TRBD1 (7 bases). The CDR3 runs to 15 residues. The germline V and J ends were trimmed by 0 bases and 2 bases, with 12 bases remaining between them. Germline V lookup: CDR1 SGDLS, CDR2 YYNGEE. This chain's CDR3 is CASSVETGEAYEQYF. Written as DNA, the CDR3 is TGTGCCAGCAGCGTAGAAACAGGGGAGGCCTACGAGCAGTACTTC.

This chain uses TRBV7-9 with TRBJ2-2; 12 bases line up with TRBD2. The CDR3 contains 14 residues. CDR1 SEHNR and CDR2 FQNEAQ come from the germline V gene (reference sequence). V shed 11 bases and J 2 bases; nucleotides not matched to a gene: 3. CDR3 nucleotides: TGTGCCCCTAGCGGGGGGGGAAACACCGGGGAGCTGTTTTTT. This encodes CAPSGGGNTGELFF.

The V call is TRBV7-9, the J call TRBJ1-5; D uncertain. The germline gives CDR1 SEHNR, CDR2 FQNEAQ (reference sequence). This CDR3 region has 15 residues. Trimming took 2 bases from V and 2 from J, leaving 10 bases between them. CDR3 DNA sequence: TGTGCCAGCAGCTTATGGTTGGGCGGCAATCAGCCCCAGCATTTT. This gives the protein CASSLWLGGNQPQHF.

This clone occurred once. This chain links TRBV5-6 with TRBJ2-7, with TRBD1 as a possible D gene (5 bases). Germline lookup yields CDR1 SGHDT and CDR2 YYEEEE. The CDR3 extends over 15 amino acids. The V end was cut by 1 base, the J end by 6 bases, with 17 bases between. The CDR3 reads CASSLFVATDGEQYF. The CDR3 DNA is TGTGCCAGCAGCTTGTTCGTGGCGACAGACGGCGAGCAGTACTTC.

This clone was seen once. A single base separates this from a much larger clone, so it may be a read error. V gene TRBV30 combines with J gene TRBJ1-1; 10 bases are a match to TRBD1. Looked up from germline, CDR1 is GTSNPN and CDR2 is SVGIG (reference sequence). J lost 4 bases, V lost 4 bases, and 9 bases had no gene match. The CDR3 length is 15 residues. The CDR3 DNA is TGTGCCTGGATGGACAGGGGGACGATGAGCACTGAAGCTTTCTTT. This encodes CAWMDRGTMSTEAFF.

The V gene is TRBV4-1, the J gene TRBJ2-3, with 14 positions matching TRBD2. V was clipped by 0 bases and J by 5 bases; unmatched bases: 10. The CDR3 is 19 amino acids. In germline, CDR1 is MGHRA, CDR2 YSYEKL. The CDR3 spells CASSQDWVRLAGGVDTQYF. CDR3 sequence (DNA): TGCGCCAGCAGCCAAGATTGGGTCCGACTAGCGGGAGGGGTAGATACGCAGTATTTT.

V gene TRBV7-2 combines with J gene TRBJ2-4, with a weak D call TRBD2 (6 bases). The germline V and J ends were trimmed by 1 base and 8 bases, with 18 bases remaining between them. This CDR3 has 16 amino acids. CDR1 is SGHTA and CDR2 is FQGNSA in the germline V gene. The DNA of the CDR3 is TGTGCCAGCAGCTTAGAGGGAGTCGGGAGTTGGGACATTCAGTACTTC. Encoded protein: CASSLEGVGSWDIQYF.

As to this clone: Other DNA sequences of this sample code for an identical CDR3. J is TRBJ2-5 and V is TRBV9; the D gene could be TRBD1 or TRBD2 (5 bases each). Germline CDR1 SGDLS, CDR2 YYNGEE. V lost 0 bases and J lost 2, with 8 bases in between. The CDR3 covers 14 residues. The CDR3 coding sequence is TGTGCCAGCAGCGTAGGGGGCGGGCAAGAGACCCAGTACTTC. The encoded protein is CASSVGGGQETQYF.